This is a list of T cell receptor beta chains from one sample in a study of regulatory T cells in long-lasting Graves disease. From the multiplex PCR reads, TCRdb called clonotypes with MiXCR, one entry per CDR3 protein. The table has 300,000 to 450,000 distinct CDR3 sequences, 15% to 18% seen once. This specimen consisted of peripheral blood mononuclear cells (PBMCs), obtained at new diagnosis, from a patient treated with antithyroid drugs. The source is a female donor with Graves disease. Both conserved end residues are trimmed from each CDR3. Fields, in order: J gene, V gene, CDR3 protein.

>TRBJ1-1|TRBV5-1
ASSQPIGGTVNTEAF
>TRBJ2-3|TRBV11-2
ASGSGGADTQY
>TRBJ1-2|TRBV29-1
SVGSGTAPYGGYGYT
>TRBJ2-3|TRBV7-2
ASSSTSGRGADTQY
>TRBJ1-6|TRBV20-1
SARFGAYNSPLH
>TRBJ2-2|TRBV7-9
ASSPSRTLTNTGELF
>TRBJ2-3|TRBV7-8
ASSPRGASGLASTDSQY
>TRBJ1-3|TRBV19
ASRDTGQYASGNTIY
>TRBJ1-1|TRBV18
ASSPRRDLDTEAF
>TRBJ1-1|TRBV2
ASSAWPRSGF
>TRBJ1-2|TRBV6-1
ASSVSTDRTSNYGYT
>TRBJ2-7|TRBV6-1
ASSETEASGSYEQY
>TRBJ2-1|TRBV2
ASGHEVGRGLL
>TRBJ1-3|TRBV12-5
ASGLTRTTRETGNTIY
>TRBJ2-2|TRBV5-6
ASREGTLPGELF
>TRBJ2-1|TRBV5-1
ASRGDGNNEQF
>TRBJ2-3|TRBV27
ASRTVSGNTDTQY
>TRBJ2-1|TRBV27
ASGTPDNEQF
>TRBJ2-6|TRBV6-1
ASSDSSGSGANVLT
>TRBJ2-6|TRBV28
ASGLSASGANVLT
>TRBJ1-2|TRBV12-3/TRBV12-4
ASTMGLRYGYT
>TRBJ1-1|TRBV7-2
ASSLTVEARNTEAF
>TRBJ2-7|TRBV7-9
ASNSQGNEQY
>TRBJ2-5|TRBV12-3/TRBV12-4
ASSLVIGETQY
>TRBJ2-4|TRBV7-3
ASSAGAGLENIQY
>TRBJ1-1|TRBV7-9
ASSLSHLADEFNTEAF
>TRBJ1-2|TRBV2
ASTQWGNGDGYT
>TRBJ2-3|TRBV4-1
ASSQRQASTDTQY
>TRBJ2-5|TRBV4-1
ASSPTGQGGETQY
>TRBJ1-5|TRBV10-3
AISESNRANQPQH
>TRBJ2-3|TRBV10-3
ASLSTDTQY
>TRBJ1-2|TRBV12-3/TRBV12-4
ASTAGGYGYT
>TRBJ1-6|TRBV13
ASVRTGSDSPLH
>TRBJ2-7|TRBV29-1
SVEDLGLAGVDSYEQY
>TRBJ2-7|TRBV5-1
ASTSGSSYEQY
>TRBJ1-4|TRBV7-3
ASSRTVNEKLF
>TRBJ1-2|TRBV12-3/TRBV12-4
ASSFPGQGADGYT
>TRBJ2-1|TRBV6-2/TRBV6-3
ASSYVTTGGETQF
>TRBJ1-1|TRBV25-1
ASSGGGAGNTEAF
>TRBJ1-5|TRBV12-5
ASASGRRHQPQH
>TRBJ2-3|TRBV7-2
ASSLGLAYDTQY
>TRBJ1-1|TRBV5-1
ASSASTGSWNTEAF
>TRBJ2-3|TRBV5-1
ASSLQTSGRAIDTQY
>TRBJ2-5|TRBV12-3/TRBV12-4
ASSLAGGPETQY
>TRBJ1-3|TRBV7-9
ASSSPGNTIY
>TRBJ2-6|TRBV7-9
ASSEPQGANVLT
>TRBJ1-4|TRBV12-3/TRBV12-4
ASSPRQGPSFGLF